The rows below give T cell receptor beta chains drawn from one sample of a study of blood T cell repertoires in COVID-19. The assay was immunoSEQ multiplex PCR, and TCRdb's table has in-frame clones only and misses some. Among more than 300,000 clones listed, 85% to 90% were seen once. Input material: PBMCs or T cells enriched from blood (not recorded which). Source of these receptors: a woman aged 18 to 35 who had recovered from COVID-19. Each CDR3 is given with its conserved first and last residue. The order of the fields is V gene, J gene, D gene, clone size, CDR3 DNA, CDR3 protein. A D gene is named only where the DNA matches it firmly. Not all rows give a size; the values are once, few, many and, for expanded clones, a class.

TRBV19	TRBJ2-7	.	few	TGTGCCAGTAGCTACAGGGGGGGGACCTACGAGCAGTACTTC	CASSYRGGTYEQYF
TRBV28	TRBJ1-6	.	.	TGTGCCAGCAGTCCAGGGGACCTTCTCAATTCACCCCTCCACTTT	CASSPGDLLNSPLHF
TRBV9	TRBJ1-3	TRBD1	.	TGTGCCAGCTCTACAGGGGCTGGAAACACCATATATTTT	CASSTGAGNTIYF
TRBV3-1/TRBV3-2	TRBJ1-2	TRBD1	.	TGTGCCAGCAGCCAATTCTTAGGACAGGTGGAGGATAAGAACTATGGCTACACCTTC	CASSQFLGQVEDKNYGYTF
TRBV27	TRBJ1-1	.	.	TGTGCCAGCAGTTTTCAGGTTGCTGAAGCTTTCTTT	CASSFQVAEAFF
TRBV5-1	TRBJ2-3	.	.	TGCGCCAGCAGCTCCGGGGGTCTAGCCAATCACAGGGATACGCAGTATTTT	CASSSGGLANHRDTQYF
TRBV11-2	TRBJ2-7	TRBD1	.	TGTGCCAGCAGCGAACAGGGGGAACCCCCCTACGAGCAGTACTTC	CASSEQGEPPYEQYF
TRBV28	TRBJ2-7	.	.	TGTGCCAGCAGTTCGTCCCCACCGGACGAGCAGTACTTC	CASSSSPPDEQYF
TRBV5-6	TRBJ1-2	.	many	TGTGCCAGCAGCTTAAAGGAGTGGTATGGCTATGGCTACACCTTC	CASSLKEWYGYGYTF
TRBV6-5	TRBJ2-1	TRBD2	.	TGTGCCAGCAGGGAGGGGGGACTAGATATAAATGAGCAGTTCTTC	CASREGGLDINEQFF
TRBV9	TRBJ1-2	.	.	TGTGCCAGCAGCGATTACAGGGAAGGGGTTTATGGCTACACCTTC	CASSDYREGVYGYTF
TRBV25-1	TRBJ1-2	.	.	TGTGCCAGCAGTGATGGGAGGCAGGTCGGGTACTATGGCTACACCTTC	CASSDGRQVGYYGYTF
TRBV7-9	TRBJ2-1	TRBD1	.	TGTGCCAGCAGCCGCGACAGGGGCTCCTACAATGAGCAGTTCTTC	CASSRDRGSYNEQFF
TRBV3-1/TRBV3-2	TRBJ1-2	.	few	TGTGCCAGCAGCCAAGTATTTTCCGCGGATGGCTACACCTTC	CASSQVFSADGYTF
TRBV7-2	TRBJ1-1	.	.	TGTGCCAGCAGCTTAGAGGGGTTGGGCACTGAAGCTTTCTTT	CASSLEGLGTEAFF
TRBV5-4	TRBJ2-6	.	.	TGTGCCAGCAGCCTTTCTTATATCCTCTCTGGGGCCAACGTCCTGACTTTC	CASSLSYILSGANVLTF
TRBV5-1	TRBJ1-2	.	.	TGCGCCAGCAGCGACCCACAGACAGTTGATGGCTACACCTTC	CASSDPQTVDGYTF
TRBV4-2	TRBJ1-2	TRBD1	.	TGTGCCAGCCATGACTTCGCGGGACAGGGGATGCGCGGCTACACCTTC	CASHDFAGQGMRGYTF
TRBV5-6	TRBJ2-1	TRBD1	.	TGTGCCAGCAGCTGGGCGACCGGGACAGGGGGCGAGGGTGAGCAGTTCTTC	CASSWATGTGGEGEQFF
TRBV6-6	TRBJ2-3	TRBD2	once	TGTGCCAGCAGGTCCCTAGGTGGCGGGAGCCCAGATACGCAGTATTTT	CASRSLGGGSPDTQYF
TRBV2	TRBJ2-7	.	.	TGTGCCAGCAGTGGGGCAGGGGATATGGAGCAGTACTTC	CASSGAGDMEQYF
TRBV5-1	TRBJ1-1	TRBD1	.	TGCGCCAGCAGCTACGGGACAGGGGGCGCGGGCACTGAAGCTTTCTTT	CASSYGTGGAGTEAFF
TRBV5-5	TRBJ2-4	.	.	TGTGCCAGCAGCTTGTACTCTGAAAACATTCAGTACTTC	CASSLYSENIQYF
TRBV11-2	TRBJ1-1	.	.	TGTGCCAGCAGCTTAGTATTGGCGCGACAGATGAACACTGAAGCTTTCTTT	CASSLVLARQMNTEAFF
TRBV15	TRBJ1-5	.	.	TGTGCCACCAAGGACTACTATAGCAATCAGCCCCAGCATTTT	CATKDYYSNQPQHF
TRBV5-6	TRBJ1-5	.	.	TGTGCCAGCAGCTTTAATCAGGGCACGGTGGGCAATCAGCCCCAGCATTTT	CASSFNQGTVGNQPQHF
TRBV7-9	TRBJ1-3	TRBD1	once	TGTGCCAGCAGCTTGACAGGGTCATCTGGAAACACCATATATTTT	CASSLTGSSGNTIYF
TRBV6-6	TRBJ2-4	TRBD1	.	TGTGCCAGCAGGCCCCCAAGGGACAGCAAAAACATTCAGTACTTC	CASRPPRDSKNIQYF
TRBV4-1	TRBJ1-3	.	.	TGCGCCAGCAGCCACTTAAAGAACAGGGATGGAAACACCATATATTTT	CASSHLKNRDGNTIYF
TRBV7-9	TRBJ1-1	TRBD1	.	TGTGCCAGCAGCTCGCTACCAACAGGGGGCCCTACTGAAGCTTTCTTT	CASSSLPTGGPTEAFF
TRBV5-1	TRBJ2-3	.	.	TGCGCCAGCAGCTTGAATAGCCTCACAGATACGCAGTATTTT	CASSLNSLTDTQYF
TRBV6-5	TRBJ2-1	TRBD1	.	TGTGCCAGCAGCCCGGGACAGGTGAAGGATGAGCAGTTCTTC	CASSPGQVKDEQFF
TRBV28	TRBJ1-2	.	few	TGTGCCACCTTACTCCTTTACTATGGCTACACCTTC	CATLLLYYGYTF
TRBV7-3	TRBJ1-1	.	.	TGTGCCAGCAGCTCACGGGGGGGATTGAACACTGAAGCTTTCTTT	CASSSRGGLNTEAFF
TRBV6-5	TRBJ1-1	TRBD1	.	TGTGCCAGCAGCTACTTGGGACAGTCCACTGAAGCTTTCTTT	CASSYLGQSTEAFF
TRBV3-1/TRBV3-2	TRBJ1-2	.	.	TGTGCCAGCAGCCAAGATACGACAGACCCTGTGTGGGGCTACACCTTC	CASSQDTTDPVWGYTF
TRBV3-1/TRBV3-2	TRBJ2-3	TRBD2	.	TGTGCCAGCAGCCAAGCACTAGCGGGAGGGCTTGCAGATACGCAGTATTTT	CASSQALAGGLADTQYF
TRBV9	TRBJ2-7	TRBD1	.	TGTGCCAGCAGCGAGGGGACAGGGGGCCCCTACGAGCAGTACTTC	CASSEGTGGPYEQYF
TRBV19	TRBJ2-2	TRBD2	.	TGTGCAGTAGCGGGGAGTCTTCGGACCGGGGAGCTGTTTTTT	CAVAGSLRTGELFF
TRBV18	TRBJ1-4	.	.	TGTGCCAGCTCACCCACAGGGATTAATGAAAAACTGTTTTTT	CASSPTGINEKLFF
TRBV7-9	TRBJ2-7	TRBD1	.	TGTGCCAGCAGCTGGGACAGGGGTTACGAGCAGTACTTC	CASSWDRGYEQYF
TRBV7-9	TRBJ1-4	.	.	TGTGCCAGCAGCTTAGCGGGAAACGGGGAACTGTTTTTT	CASSLAGNGELFF
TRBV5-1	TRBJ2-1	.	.	TGCGCCAGCAGCTTCAGAGGCATTGAGCAGTTCTTC	CASSFRGIEQFF
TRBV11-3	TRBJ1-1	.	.	TGTGCCAGCAGCTTATCCCCAAACACTGAAGCTTTCTTT	CASSLSPNTEAFF
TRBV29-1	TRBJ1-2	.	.	TGCAGCGTTGGTTTGCCCTCAACAGGACAGTCCCGAAACTATGGCTACACCTTC	CSVGLPSTGQSRNYGYTF
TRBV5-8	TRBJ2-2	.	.	TGTGCCAGCATCGAGCGCGCGAACACCGGGGAGCTGTTTTTT	CASIERANTGELFF
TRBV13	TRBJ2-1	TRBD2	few	TGTGCCAGCAGCAACGCCCGACGTTTACTAGCGGGAGTTGGCGATGAGCAGTTCTTC	CASSNARRLLAGVGDEQFF